This T cell receptor (beta chain) was recovered during a study of T cells in Graves' hyperthyroidism and ophthalmopathy. Overall study findings and caveats: Most expanded thyroid clonotypes above 0.001 also appeared in blood. In the analysis, a 13 V-J model separated ophthalmopathy from stable hyperthyroidism.

J gave up 6 bases and V 5 bases, and 4 bases lay outside the gene matches. The CDR3 contains 14 residues. Looked up from germline, CDR1 is SGHAT and CDR2 is FQNNGV. Patients aged 18 to 65 with hyperthyroidism were newly diagnosed, with duration under 2 months. For the diagnoses, clinical symptoms, serum thyroxine and TRAb, thyroid ultrasound and orbital computed tomography were used. The table lists this clonotype with many counts. Its target is unknown. The source material, RNA transcripts, was used to amplify TCR beta CDR3 regions. Using the HTBI primer set, a first-round RT-PCR was run on the TCR CDR3. In TCRdb, the multiplex PCR reads were re-called with MiXCR into one record per CDR3 protein. The sample gives hundreds of thousands of distinct CDR3 sequences, roughly 13% of which show up once; about 22% is in the top ten.

This TCR was recovered from a woman in her twenties or thirties with Graves' hyperthyroidism. Input material: blood. This chain connects TRBV11-2 to TRBJ1-4; 9 bases line up with TRBD1. The CDR3 sequence: CASSPRTGDEKLFF. DNA for the CDR3: TGTGCCAGCAGCCCTAGGACAGGGGATGAAAAACTGTTTTTT. Combining the CDR3 with reference TRBV11-2 and TRBJ1-4 gives the whole variable domain EAGVAQSPRYKIIEKRQSVAFWCNPISGHATLYWYQQILGQGPKLLIQFQNNGVVDDSQLPKDRFSAERLKGVDSTLKIQPAKLEDSAVYLCASSPRTGDEKLFFGSGTQLSVL.